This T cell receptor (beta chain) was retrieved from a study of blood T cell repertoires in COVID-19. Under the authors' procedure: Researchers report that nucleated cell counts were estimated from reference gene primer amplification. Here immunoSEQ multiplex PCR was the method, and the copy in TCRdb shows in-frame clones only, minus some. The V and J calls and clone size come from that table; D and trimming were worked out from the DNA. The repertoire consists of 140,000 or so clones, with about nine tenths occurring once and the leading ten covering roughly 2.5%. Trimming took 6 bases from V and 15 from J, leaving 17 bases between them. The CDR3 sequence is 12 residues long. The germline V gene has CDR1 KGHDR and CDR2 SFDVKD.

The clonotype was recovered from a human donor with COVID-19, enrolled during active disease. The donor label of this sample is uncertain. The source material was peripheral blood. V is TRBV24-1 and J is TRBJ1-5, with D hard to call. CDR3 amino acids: CATSYYSGVLHF. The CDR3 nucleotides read TGTGCCACCAGTTACTACTCCGGGGTTCTGCATTTT.